The rows below give T cell receptor beta chains drawn from one sample of a study of sequential checkpoint blockade in melanoma. Sequenced by immunoSEQ multiplex PCR; TCRdb stores in-frame clones only, minus some. The top ten hold 20% to 30% of the sample, which has around 13,000 clones, less than 80% seen once. The sequencing here drew on CD8+ T cells sorted from blood (inferred from file names), taken from a patient given nivolumab and ipilimumab in sequence. Receptors were obtained from a human donor with melanoma. Both conserved end residues are part of each CDR3. D genes are given only for firm matches. The size entry is marked missing in some rows and otherwise reads once, few, many or a size class.

abundance	v_gene	j_gene	d_gene	CDR3aa	CDR3nt
once	TRBV9	TRBJ2-2	TRBD1	CASSPRTGNTGELFF	TGTGCCAGCAGCCCACGGACAGGGAATACCGGGGAGCTGTTTTTT
-	TRBV19	TRBJ2-5	TRBD2	CASSTLAGVRQETQYF	TGTGCCAGTAGTACCCTAGCGGGAGTAAGGCAAGAGACCCAGTACTTC
-	TRBV13	TRBJ2-1	TRBD2	CASSLGSGSYNEQFF	TGTGCCAGCAGCTTAGGTAGCGGGAGCTACAATGAGCAGTTCTTC
-	TRBV9	TRBJ2-3	TRBD2	CASSVPLFQRGLEFTDTQYF	TGTGCCAGCAGCGTCCCACTTTTCCAGCGGGGGTTAGAATTCACAGATACGCAGTATTTT
few	TRBV4-1	TRBJ2-1	-	CASSQEKDRNNEQFF	TGCGCCAGCAGCCAAGAAAAGGACAGAAACAATGAGCAGTTCTTC
-	TRBV19	TRBJ2-7	TRBD2	CASSLRLAEVYEQYF	TGTGCCAGTAGTCTGAGACTAGCGGAAGTCTACGAGCAGTACTTC
-	TRBV16	TRBJ1-1	-	CASSLPGVNTEAFF	TGTGCCAGCAGCCTTCCGGGGGTGAACACTGAAGCTTTCTTT
few	TRBV7-6	TRBJ2-5	TRBD2	CASSALAGNQETQYF	TGTGCCAGCAGTGCACTAGCGGGTAACCAAGAGACCCAGTACTTC
-	TRBV5-8	TRBJ2-2	TRBD1	CASSPGQGAGTGELFF	TGTGCCAGCAGCCCCGGACAGGGGGCAGGCACCGGGGAGCTGTTTTTT
-	TRBV11-2	TRBJ2-2	-	CATGTGELFF	TGTGCCACCGGTACCGGGGAGCTGTTTTTT
-	TRBV4-1	TRBJ1-1	TRBD1	CASSPLGDRVHTEAFF	TGCGCCAGCAGCCCTCTGGGGGACAGGGTCCACACTGAAGCTTTCTTT
-	TRBV7-6	TRBJ2-1	-	CASSLETSNEQFF	TGTGCCAGCAGCTTAGAGACTAGTAATGAGCAGTTCTTC
-	TRBV7-2	TRBJ2-1	-	CASSLFGSNEQFF	TGTGCCAGCAGCTTATTTGGGAGCAATGAGCAGTTCTTC
-	TRBV25-1	TRBJ2-5	TRBD2	CASSPLSGGGQETQYF	TGTGCCAGCAGCCCCCTCAGCGGGGGCGGGCAAGAGACCCAGTACTTC
-	TRBV5-1	TRBJ2-1	-	CASSFGSPSSYNEQFF	TGCGCCAGCAGCTTCGGAAGTCCTAGCTCCTACAATGAGCAGTTCTTC
few	TRBV6-1	TRBJ2-1	-	CASSELIGANNEQFF	TGTGCCAGCAGTGAATTGATTGGGGCGAACAATGAGCAGTTCTTC
-	TRBV5-8	TRBJ1-1	-	CASSLGGVGTEAFF	TGTGCCAGCAGCTTGGGGGGAGTGGGCACTGAAGCTTTCTTT
-	TRBV4-2	TRBJ2-1	-	CASSQGGKQFF	TGTGCCAGCAGCCAAGGGGGCAAGCAGTTCTTC
few	TRBV7-8	TRBJ1-5	TRBD1	CASSSDREYNQPQHF	TGTGCCAGCAGCTCCGACAGGGAATACAATCAGCCCCAGCATTTT
-	TRBV19	TRBJ2-3	-	CASSPYTRDTQYF	TGTGCCAGTAGCCCCTACACGAGGGATACGCAGTATTTT
-	TRBV11-3	TRBJ2-2	-	CASSWTFNTGELFF	TGTGCCAGCAGCTGGACATTTAACACCGGGGAGCTGTTTTTT
few	TRBV5-1	TRBJ2-5	-	CASSLEQGFETQYF	TGCGCCAGCAGCTTGGAACAGGGTTTCGAGACCCAGTACTTC
-	TRBV4-3	TRBJ1-4	-	CASSPRSDGGNEKLFF	TGCGCCAGCAGCCCAAGGAGTGACGGGGGAAATGAAAAACTGTTTTTT
-	TRBV5-1	TRBJ1-1	TRBD1	CASSFLGQGDTEAFF	TGCGCCAGCAGCTTCCTGGGACAGGGAGACACTGAAGCTTTCTTT
-	TRBV10-3	TRBJ1-1	-	CAIGNGGSFAEAFF	TGTGCCATAGGGAACGGGGGGAGTTTCGCTGAAGCTTTCTTT
-	TRBV5-6	TRBJ2-3	TRBD1	CASSTRQGRDTQYF	TGTGCCAGCAGCACACGACAGGGACGAGATACGCAGTATTTT
-	TRBV7-6	TRBJ2-7	TRBD1	CASSSPRDRGNEQYF	TGTGCCAGCAGCTCGCCCAGGGACAGGGGAAACGAGCAGTACTTC
-	TRBV19	TRBJ2-1	-	CASSWDFYNEQFF	TGTGCCAGTAGCTGGGACTTCTACAATGAGCAGTTCTTC
-	TRBV6-1	TRBJ1-5	-	CASYEQGNQPQHF	TGTGCCAGCTATGAACAGGGAAATCAGCCCCAGCATTTT
-	TRBV9	TRBJ2-3	TRBD2	CASSVGGGSTDTQYF	TGTGCCAGCAGCGTTGGGGGGGGAAGCACAGATACGCAGTATTTT
-	TRBV5-4	TRBJ2-1	-	CASSPLLAPNEQFF	TGTGCCAGCAGCCCATTACTAGCCCCCAATGAGCAGTTCTTC
-	TRBV2	TRBJ2-7	TRBD2	CASRPSGGPSYEQYF	TGTGCCAGCAGACCAAGCGGGGGGCCCTCCTACGAGCAGTACTTC
once	TRBV29-1	TRBJ2-5	TRBD2	CSVDGLAGVDETQYF	TGCAGCGTTGACGGACTAGCGGGAGTCGATGAGACCCAGTACTTC
few	TRBV5-8	TRBJ2-7	-	CASSLGLGTPYEQYF	TGTGCCAGCAGCTTGGGGCTAGGGACACCCTACGAGCAGTACTTC
-	TRBV2	TRBJ1-2	-	CASSEWQGGYTF	TGTGCCAGCAGTGAGTGGCAGGGCGGCTACACCTTC
few	TRBV7-9	TRBJ2-7	-	CASSQDSDGYEQYF	TGTGCCAGCAGCCAAGATAGTGATGGCTACGAGCAGTACTTC
-	TRBV10-3	TRBJ2-5	TRBD1	CAISGTGGEETQYF	TGTGCCATCAGTGGGACAGGGGGAGAAGAGACCCAGTACTTC
once	TRBV6-1	TRBJ1-3	-	CASSDIRVAGNTIYF	TGTGCCAGCAGTGATATACGGGTGGCTGGAAACACCATATATTTT
-	TRBV9	TRBJ2-5	TRBD2	CASSVGGLAGEGETQYF	TGTGCCAGCAGCGTAGGGGGACTAGCGGGAGAGGGTGAGACCCAGTACTTC
medium-sized	TRBV29-1	TRBJ1-1	-	CSVDPDRNTEAFF	TGCAGCGTTGACCCCGACAGGAACACTGAAGCTTTCTTT